This passage covers 3 T cell receptor beta chains from one sample sequenced in a study of shared clonotypes between healthy human individuals. Sequenced by immunoSEQ multiplex PCR; TCRdb stores in-frame clones only, minus some. The data show over a million clones, approximately 80% seen once. The sequenced sample consisted of memory CD4+ T cells from PBMCs. Subset denoted: CD45RA-negative fraction. The receptors originated from a man aged 18 to 35 in good health. Some clones in this sample may be carry-over from other donors' samples.

On this clone: Other nucleotide sequences from this sample produce the same CDR3. The chain employs TRBV28 and TRBJ2-5; D is tentatively TRBD1 or TRBD2 (7 bases each). Trimming stripped 2 bases from V and 4 bases from J, with 11 bases between. Per the germline V gene, CDR1 is MDHEN and CDR2 is SYDVKM. The CDR3 contains 14 residues. The CDR3 loop is CASSLAGGGETQYF. CDR3 sequence (DNA): TGTGCCAGCAGTTTAGCAGGGGGGGGAGAGACCCAGTACTTC.

This clone was seen many times. The chain recombines TRBV7-2 with TRBJ2-3; the match to TRBD2 covers 12 bases. The germline V gene encodes CDR1 SGHTA and CDR2 FQGNSA. The J segment lost 5 bases and the V segment lost 5 bases, leaving 17 bases of the junction unmatched. CDR3 length equals 19 residues. The DNA of the CDR3 is TGTGCCAGCAGCAAAATCTCTGCGGCTAGCGGGAGGGTGGGAGATACGCAGTATTTT. Protein: CASSKISAASGRVGDTQYF.

This chain uses TRBV7-8 with TRBJ2-2; TRBD2 might be the D (7 bases). The CDR3 covers 18 residues. Germline lookup yields CDR1 SGHVS and CDR2 FQNEAQ. V lost 7 bases and J lost 7, with 28 bases in between. The CDR3 DNA sequence: TGTGCCAGCATCCATCTCCAGGGGAGGGCACGACCGGGCGGGGAGCTGTTTTTT. This translates into CASIHLQGRARPGGELFF.